This entry describes one T cell receptor beta chain. Its specificity is not known. Germline assignment: CDR1 MNHEY and CDR2 SVGAGI. The ends lost 4 bases at V and 5 bases at J; junction bases unmatched: 7. This CDR3 has 15 residues. This sample was taken from a study of CD8 T cell repertoires and HIV-1 epitope variants. As for the study in general: T cells were stimulated with Twenty-five Gag and Nef peptides separately. A roughly 9-day culture received IL-2, IL-7 and IL-15 on days 3 and 7.

General study findings and limits: The assay identified only TCR beta chains of antigen-proliferating T cells.

Some clones are missing from TCRdb's copy, which holds only in-frame ones; the method was immunoSEQ multiplex PCR. This sample has about 5,500 clones, with just under 70% found just once. This receptor was identified in a male donor with HIV. Sequenced sample: cultured CD8+ T cells derived from PBMCs. J is TRBJ2-2 and V is TRBV6-5, with TRBD2 identical over 7 bases. The chain's CDR3 is CASSSRAGETGELFF. CDR3 nucleotide sequence: TGTGCCAGCAGTTCCCGGGCGGGGGAAACCGGGGAGCTGTTTTTT.